These 28 T cell receptor beta chains originate from one sample sequenced in a study of cytomegalovirus exposure and HLA in healthy donors. Both 60 Vbeta primers and 13 Jbeta primers went into the PCR. Assay used: immunoSEQ multiplex PCR; TCRdb lists only in-frame clones, some missing. The sample carries over 150,000 clones, around two thirds recorded once. Sequenced input: PBMCs. The source is a man aged 50 or older in good health and CMV-seronegative.

This clone has a handful of counts. The chain has TRBV5-1 and TRBJ2-3, with D hard to call. The CDR3 has 13 amino acids. Germline V gives CDR1 SGHRS, CDR2 YFSETQ. V was clipped by 3 bases and J by 6 bases, with 11 bases between them. The CDR3: CASSSLGADTQYF. The DNA for the CDR3 is TGCGCCAGCAGCTCCCTCGGTGCCGATACGCAGTATTTT.

The J gene is TRBJ2-3, the V gene TRBV2; a possible D gene is TRBD2 (6 bases). Germline assignment: CDR1 SNHLY and CDR2 FYNNEI. Trimming left V 4 bases short and J 2 bases short, with 13 bases between. This CDR3 has 15 amino acids. The CDR3 loop is CASSVTWGDTDTQYF. CDR3 nucleotides: TGTGCCAGCAGTGTGACGTGGGGGGACACAGATACGCAGTATTTT.

CDR3 region: CASSLVSETEAFF. The DNA for the CDR3 is TGTGCCAGCAGCTTAGTTTCTGAGACTGAAGCTTTCTTT. This chain uses TRBV7-8 with TRBJ1-1; D is uncertain. The CDR3 runs 13 residues. Germline V gives CDR1 SGHVS, CDR2 FQNEAQ. V lost 1 base, J lost 5 bases, and 8 bases lay in between.

This clone was counted between two and nine times. Other nucleotide sequences from this sample produce the same CDR3. This chain connects TRBV6-5 to TRBJ2-7; 10 positions match TRBD1. The CDR3 runs to 16 residues. The germline CDR1 and CDR2 sequences are MNHEY and SVGAGI. The V segment lost 3 bases and the J segment 2 bases; nucleotides outside the gene matches: 7. CDR3 protein: CASSYLGQGFPYEQYF. CDR3 nucleotides: TGTGCCAGCAGTTATTTGGGACAGGGGTTCCCCTACGAGCAGTACTTC.

The DNA of the CDR3 is TGTGCCAGCAGCTTAAACCGGGTCGGGGGAGGGACTGAAGCTTTCTTT. Translated, it gives CASSLNRVGGGTEAFF. This sequence joins TRBV7-3 and TRBJ1-1; D perhaps matches TRBD1 (5 bases). The germline gives CDR1 SGHTA, CDR2 FQGTGA. This CDR3 comprises 16 residues. Trimming removed 1 base at V and 5 bases at J, with 17 bases between.

The chain joins TRBV25-1 to TRBJ1-2, with D possibly TRBD1 on 6 matching bases. Germline V gene lookup returns CDR1 MGHDK and CDR2 SYGVNS. This CDR3 is 13 amino acids long. The V end lost 8 bases, the J end lost 4 bases, and 14 bases lay between the germline ends. For the CDR3, the DNA is TGTGCCAGCCAAAGGGGGGGACTCTATGGCTACACCTTC. Protein: CASQRGGLYGYTF.

The chain uses TRBV6-5 and TRBJ1-5; D is uncertain. Per the germline V gene, CDR1 is MNHEY and CDR2 is SVGAGI. This CDR3 spans 15 amino acids. The V and J ends lost 5 bases and 2 bases respectively, with 13 bases between them. This chain's CDR3 is CASSARGSGNQPQHF. CDR3 nucleotide sequence: TGTGCCAGCAGTGCGAGAGGCTCCGGCAATCAGCCCCAGCATTTT.

V is TRBV11-1 and J is TRBJ2-5; 7 positions agree with TRBD2. V shed 4 bases and J 0 bases; nucleotides not matched to a gene: 8. The CDR3 is 16 amino acids. Germline CDR1 and CDR2: SGHAT and FQDESV (reference sequence). The CDR3 is CASSWDGRAYQETQYF. The CDR3 nucleotides read TGTGCCAGCAGCTGGGATGGGAGGGCGTACCAAGAGACCCAGTACTTC.

This chain joins TRBV2 and TRBJ2-1; the D gene is possibly TRBD2 (5 bases). This CDR3 region has 12 residues. Between the trimmed V and J ends, which lost 6 bases and 6 bases, there was a span of 9 bases. CDR1 and CDR2 from the germline V gene are SNHLY and FYNNEI. In DNA, the CDR3 is TGTGCCAGCAGCGGGAACGGCAATGAGCAGTTCTTC. This gives the protein CASSGNGNEQFF.

V and J are TRBV10-2 and TRBJ1-1, with 8 positions matching TRBD1. The J segment lost 6 bases and the V segment lost 6 bases, leaving 6 bases of the junction unmatched. The CDR3 totals 13 residues. Germline V lookup: CDR1 WSHSY, CDR2 SAAADI. The CDR3 region is CASRPGTGAEAFF. The CDR3 DNA is TGCGCCAGCAGACCCGGGACAGGAGCTGAAGCTTTCTTT.

This sequence joins TRBV7-9 and TRBJ1-2; a possible D gene is TRBD1 (6 bases). Trimming left V 4 bases short and J 4 bases short, with 19 bases between. The CDR3 consists of 16 residues. Germline V CDR1 and CDR2: SEHNR, FQNEAQ (reference sequence). For the CDR3, the DNA is TGTGCCAGCAGCTCGAGACAGGATCTAAGGGGCTATGGCTACACCTTC. Translating it yields CASSSRQDLRGYGYTF. The variable domain in full, with the rest retrieved from reference TRBV7-9 and TRBJ1-2, is DTGVSQNPRHKITKRGQNVTFRCDPISEHNRLYWYRQTLGQGPEFLTYFQNEAQLEKSRLLSDRFSAERPKGSFSTLEIQRTEQGDSAMYLCASSSRQDLRGYGYTFGSGTRLTVV.

The CDR3 loop is CASSERGVRTEAFF. The CDR3 DNA follows: TGCGCCAGCAGCGAACGGGGGGTCCGGACTGAAGCTTTCTTT. V is TRBV10-2 and J is TRBJ1-1, with D possibly being TRBD1 (5 bases). The V gene's germline CDR1 is WSHSY and CDR2 SAAADI. Between the trimmed V and J ends, which lost 6 bases and 5 bases, there was a span of 16 bases. CDR3 length: 14 amino acids.

The chain uses TRBV2 and TRBJ2-7; a weak D match, TRBD2 (6 bases). Trimming pared 3 bases from V and 0 bases from J, leaving 9 bases between. Germline V gene sequence: CDR1 SNHLY, CDR2 FYNNEI. The CDR3 has 14 amino acids. The CDR3 DNA reads TGTGCCAGCAGTGAGCTCGGGGGCTCCTACGAGCAGTACTTC. It codes for CASSELGGSYEQYF.

The gene calls are TRBV18 and TRBJ1-6; TRBD1 is a possible D gene (5 bases). Germline CDR1 reads KGHSH; CDR2 reads LQKENI. V was pared by 1 base and J by 9 bases, with 13 bases between. This CDR3 comprises 15 residues. CDR3 in DNA: TGTGCCAGCTCACCACGAGATCAGGGTGGTTCACCCCTCCACTTT. Its protein product is CASSPRDQGGSPLHF.

The V call is TRBV6-5, the J call TRBJ1-5, with TRBD1 matching 9 bases. This CDR3 is built from 14 residues. The V gene's germline CDR1 is MNHEY and CDR2 SVGAGI. V shed 5 bases, J shed 6 bases, and the junction held 5 bases outside the gene matches. DNA for the CDR3: TGTGCCAGCAGTAAGGACAGGGGCCCTCAGCCCCAGCATTTT. Protein: CASSKDRGPQPQHF.

The CDR3 spells CAREGLGALNYGYTF. For the CDR3, the DNA is TGTGCCAGAGAGGGTCTAGGAGCGTTGAACTATGGCTACACCTTC. V and J are TRBV2 and TRBJ1-2; D gene uncertain. CDR1 SNHLY and CDR2 FYNNEI come from the germline V gene. The V end lost 9 bases, the J end lost 2 bases, and 19 bases lay between the germline ends. This CDR3 region has 15 residues. Based on the CDR3 plus reference TRBV2 and TRBJ1-2, the full variable domain is EPEVTQTPSHQVTQMGQEVILRCVPISNHLYFYWYRQILGQKVEFLVSFYNNEISEKSEIFDDQFSVERPDGSNFTLKIRSTKLEDSAMYFCAREGLGALNYGYTFGSGTRLTVV.

The sample holds a few counts of this clone. V usage is TRBV27 and J usage is TRBJ2-3; D perhaps matches TRBD2 (5 bases). V was trimmed by 6 bases and J by 0 bases, leaving 19 bases between them. From germline, CDR1 is MNHEY and CDR2 SMNVEV (reference sequence). The CDR3 length is 17 residues. Written as DNA, the CDR3 is TGTGCCAGCAGGGGTAACGGCGGTGGGAGTAGCACAGATACGCAGTATTTT. The encoded protein is CASRGNGGGSSTDTQYF.

The chain has TRBV5-1 and TRBJ1-6, with 9 nucleotides matching TRBD1. From germline, CDR1 is SGHRS and CDR2 YFSETQ. The CDR3 has 16 amino acids. Losses at the gene ends were 4 bases for V and 9 bases for J; bases not matched to a gene: 11. CDR3 loop: CASSRELDRGRSPLHF. CDR3 in DNA: TGCGCCAGCAGCCGGGAGCTGGACAGGGGTCGTTCACCCCTCCACTTT. Looking up the rest from reference TRBV5-1 and TRBJ1-6 gives the full variable domain: KAGVTQTPRYLIKTRGQQVTLSCSPISGHRSVSWYQQTPGQGLQFLFEYFSETQRNKGNFPGRFSGRQFSNSRSEMNVSTLELGDSALYLCASSRELDRGRSPLHFGNGTRLTVT.

V usage is TRBV6-5 and J usage is TRBJ2-5; D perhaps matches TRBD2 (6 bases). CDR3 length equals 13 residues. Germline assignment: CDR1 MNHEY and CDR2 SVGAGI. V was trimmed by 5 bases and J by 7 bases, leaving 14 bases between them. CDR3 sequence (DNA): TGTGCCAGCAGTACCCCGGGACTTACGACCCAGTACTTC. This codes for CASSTPGLTTQYF.

The chain employs TRBV5-4 and TRBJ1-2; D gene unclear. Trimming took 3 bases from V and 2 from J, leaving 11 bases between them. The germline V gene encodes CDR1 SGHNT and CDR2 YYREEE (reference sequence). The CDR3 is 14 residues long. The CDR3 coding sequence is TGTGCCAGCAGCTCACAGCAGATAAACTATGGCTACACCTTC. Translated: CASSSQQINYGYTF.

The rearrangement joins TRBV12-5 to TRBJ1-5; D remains unclear. The CDR3 length is 13 residues. CDR1 and CDR2 (germline): LGHNT, FRNRAP. V lost 5 bases and J lost 5, with 10 bases in between. CDR3 protein: CASGLSIDQPQHF. The CDR3 DNA reads TGTGCTAGTGGTCTATCAATTGATCAGCCCCAGCATTTT.

This clone was counted a few times. The chain links TRBV18 to TRBJ1-3; 9 bases map to TRBD1. With 6 bases clipped from V and 0 bases from J, the junction kept 6 bases outside the gene matches. The CDR3 length is 16 residues. Germline CDR1 KGHSH, CDR2 LQKENI. The CDR3 coding sequence is TGTGCCAGCTCTTCCGGGACAGGGTCCTCTGGAAACACCATATATTTT. Protein: CASSSGTGSSGNTIYF.

The chain couples TRBV2 to TRBJ2-5, with TRBD1 identical over 9 bases. Near its end, the DNA agrees better with TRBJ2-7, so the J call may be wrong. The germline CDR1 and CDR2 sequences are SNHLY and FYNNEI. The CDR3 is made up of 15 amino acids. The CDR3 reads CASRIGQGMPYEQYF. In DNA form, the CDR3 reads TGTGCCAGCAGGATAGGACAGGGGATGCCCTACGAGCAGTACTTC.

This chain links TRBV4-2 with TRBJ2-7; perhaps TRBD2 as D (6 bases). The CDR3 contains 14 residues. Germline CDR1 reads LGHNA; CDR2 reads YNFKEQ. V was cut by 3 bases and J by 3 bases, with 12 bases left in between. The CDR3 sequence is CASSQGGGGYEQYF. The CDR3 region has the DNA TGTGCCAGCAGCCAGGGGGGAGGAGGCTACGAGCAGTACTTC.

The gene calls are TRBV5-6 and TRBJ2-7, with 8 bases fitting TRBD2. In germline, CDR1 is SGHDT, CDR2 YYEEEE. The CDR3 runs 15 residues. The V segment lost 5 bases and the J segment 0 bases; nucleotides outside the gene matches: 7. Written as DNA, the CDR3 is TGTGCCAGCAGGGTAGCGGGGTTCTCCTCCTACGAGCAGTACTTC. This encodes CASRVAGFSSYEQYF.

This clone was counted a single time. The gene calls are TRBV7-2 and TRBJ2-7, with a tentative D call TRBD1 (5 bases). Trimming stripped 6 bases from V and 0 bases from J, with 12 bases between. The CDR3 totals 14 residues. CDR1 SGHTA and CDR2 FQGNSA come from the germline V gene. The CDR3 DNA reads as TGTGCCAGCAGTCCAGGGATAGTCTCCTACGAGCAGTACTTC. Residues: CASSPGIVSYEQYF.

This chain links TRBV18 with TRBJ2-1, with 7 bases identical to TRBD2. The CDR3 has 14 residues. Germline V gene lookup returns CDR1 KGHSH and CDR2 LQKENI. V lost 4 bases and J lost 2; bases outside the gene matches: 2. The CDR3 DNA is TGTGCCAGCTCACAGGGAGGGACCTACAATGAGCAGTTCTTC. It is translated as CASSQGGTYNEQFF.

This chain connects TRBV6-1 to TRBJ2-5, with 14 bases fitting TRBD2. Trimming removed 2 bases from V and 5 bases from J; junction bases left unmatched: 7. CDR1 MNHNS and CDR2 SASEGT come from the germline V gene. The CDR3 length is 17 residues. Here the CDR3 reads CASSEKRLAGGPETQYF. CDR3 bases: TGTGCCAGCAGTGAAAAGAGACTAGCGGGGGGGCCTGAGACCCAGTACTTC.